These T cell receptor beta chains were read from a single sample in a study of cytomegalovirus exposure and HLA in healthy donors. TCRdb keeps only in-frame clones here, not all; method: immunoSEQ multiplex PCR. The sample lists 63,000 or so clones, roughly 67% occurring once. The sequenced sample was PBMCs. All receptors come from a man in his fifties in good health and CMV-seronegative. Each CDR3 is given with its conserved first and last residue. A D gene is named only where the DNA matches it firmly. Size is omitted from some rows. Given values are once, few, many or a class for expanded clones.

CDR3nt | CDR3aa | j_gene | abundance | v_gene | d_gene
TGTGCCAGCAGTGAGCGGTCTAGCGGGGGGGCGCGCGAGCAGTTCTTC | CASSERSSGGAREQFF | TRBJ2-1 | once | TRBV2 | TRBD2
TGTGCCAGCTCACCACCTGCGGGACAGCGAAACACCATATATTTT | CASSPPAGQRNTIYF | TRBJ1-3 | few | TRBV18 | TRBD1
TGTGCCAGCAGTTTTCAGGGCGCCCGCGAGACCCAGTACTTC | CASSFQGARETQYF | TRBJ2-5 | NA | TRBV27 | NA
TGTGCCAGCAGTTACCCGGGATACTATGGCTACACCTTC | CASSYPGYYGYTF | TRBJ1-2 | NA | TRBV6-5 | NA
TGCGCCAGCAGCTGGGGGACTAGCGGGGGGGCCGAAGAGACCCAGTACTTC | CASSWGTSGGAEETQYF | TRBJ2-5 | NA | TRBV5-1 | TRBD2
TGCGCCAGCAGCTTGGGTGCGGGGTACACCGGGGAGCTGTTTTTT | CASSLGAGYTGELFF | TRBJ2-2 | few | TRBV5-1 | NA
TGTGCCAGCAGGCAAACCGGGACTAGCGGCTACTCCTACAATGAGCAGTTCTTC | CASRQTGTSGYSYNEQFF | TRBJ2-1 | once | TRBV5-8 | TRBD2
TGTGCCAGTAGTATTGTCCAGACAAGCTCCTATAATTCACCCCTCCACTTT | CASSIVQTSSYNSPLHF | TRBJ1-6 | NA | TRBV19 | NA
TGTGCCAGCAGCCCCGCCGGAGGGATTGCGGTGAGTGGAGCTTTCTTT | CASSPAGGIAVSGAFF | TRBJ1-1 | few | TRBV5-4 | NA
TGTGCCAGCAGTGAAGGGCTGAGGGTCAGGTATGGCTACACCTTC | CASSEGLRVRYGYTF | TRBJ1-2 | few | TRBV6-1 | NA
TGTGCCAGCAGCGGGAGCCTGGGACAGGCGGTCCCCACAGATACGCAGTATTTT | CASSGSLGQAVPTDTQYF | TRBJ2-3 | few | TRBV9 | TRBD1
TGTGCCAGCAGCTCGCCCACAGGGGGCTCCCTTATTAATCAGCCCCAGCATTTT | CASSSPTGGSLINQPQHF | TRBJ1-5 | NA | TRBV7-2 | TRBD1
TGTGCCAGTAGTATAGGACAGGGAGACGAGCAGTACTTC | CASSIGQGDEQYF | TRBJ2-7 | NA | TRBV19 | TRBD1
TGTGCCTGGAGTGAAGCTAGCTCCTACGAGCAGTACTTC | CAWSEASSYEQYF | TRBJ2-7 | NA | TRBV30 | NA
TGTGCCAGCAGCCAGGGGAGAGTGGGAAACACCATATATTTT | CASSQGRVGNTIYF | TRBJ1-3 | NA | TRBV14 | NA
TGTGCCAGCAGTGACTCGGGCAGCGGGGGGAATGAGCAGTTCTTC | CASSDSGSGGNEQFF | TRBJ2-1 | NA | TRBV2 | TRBD2
TGTGCTAGCAGCCCTCGATCAAACATGAACACCGGGGAGCTGTTTTTT | CASSPRSNMNTGELFF | TRBJ2-2 | NA | TRBV7-7 | NA
TGTGCCACCAGCAGAGATGGACAGGATAATTCACCCCTCCACTTT | CATSRDGQDNSPLHF | TRBJ1-6 | NA | TRBV15 | TRBD1
TGTGCCAGCAGTCTCCAACAAAGACAGGGGGCATCGCCCTCTTATGGCTACACCTTC | CASSLQQRQGASPSYGYTF | TRBJ1-2 | few | TRBV2 | TRBD1
TGTGCCAGCAGCTTCGGAGCCGATTGGGAAAAACTGTTTTTT | CASSFGADWEKLFF | TRBJ1-4 | NA | TRBV7-9 | NA
TGTGCCAGCAGCCCCTATTGGGCGGGGGGACTCCGTGAGCAGTTCTTC | CASSPYWAGGLREQFF | TRBJ2-1 | NA | TRBV7-2 | TRBD2
TGTGCCAGCAGCGTGCGGGGACAGCACGCCACAGATACGCAGTATTTT | CASSVRGQHATDTQYF | TRBJ2-3 | NA | TRBV9 | NA
TGTGCCAGCAGCTTAGACGGCGGGGGGTCCACAGATACGCAGTATTTT | CASSLDGGGSTDTQYF | TRBJ2-3 | NA | TRBV7-3 | TRBD2
TGTGCCACCAGCAGAGCTTGGGAACAGGGCTATGGCTACACCTTC | CATSRAWEQGYGYTF | TRBJ1-2 | NA | TRBV15 | NA
TGTGCCAGTAGTATAGGGACTAGCGGGGGGGTCTCCGATACGCAGTATTTT | CASSIGTSGGVSDTQYF | TRBJ2-3 | NA | TRBV19 | TRBD2
TGTGCCAGCATGGGCTCCCCCTACGAGCAGTACTTC | CASMGSPYEQYF | TRBJ2-7 | NA | TRBV6-1 | NA
TGTGCCAGCAGCCGGGGACTAGTGACTCCAGATACGCAGTATTTT | CASSRGLVTPDTQYF | TRBJ2-3 | NA | TRBV9 | TRBD2
TGTGCCAGCAGCGGACAGGGGGCGCGATCCTACGAGCAGTACTTC | CASSGQGARSYEQYF | TRBJ2-7 | NA | TRBV6-7 | TRBD1
TGTGCCAGCAGCAAGACAAGGAACACTGAAGCTTTCTTT | CASSKTRNTEAFF | TRBJ1-1 | NA | TRBV7-6 | NA
TGTGCCTGGAGGAGGGGAGGGCTCGATACGCAGTATTTT | CAWRRGGLDTQYF | TRBJ2-3 | NA | TRBV30 | TRBD2
TGTGCCTGGAGCGCCCGACCCCCCGGGGCTAGCGGGGGGAGGGGGTCCTACAATGAGCAGTTCTTC | CAWSARPPGASGGRGSYNEQFF | TRBJ2-1 | NA | TRBV30 | TRBD2
TGTGCCAGCAGCGTAGGACGAGGGCTCCCTGAAGCTTTCTTT | CASSVGRGLPEAFF | TRBJ1-1 | NA | TRBV9 | NA
TGTGCCAGCAGCCTACCCGCGGGGCCTACGCGCAATGAGCAGTTCTTC | CASSLPAGPTRNEQFF | TRBJ2-1 | NA | TRBV27 | NA
TGTGCCAGCAGCTCACAGGTTCCAACAACTGAAGCTTTCTTT | CASSSQVPTTEAFF | TRBJ1-1 | NA | TRBV7-9 | NA
TGTGCCAGCAGAGTGACAGGCCCCACTGAAGCTTTCTTT | CASRVTGPTEAFF | TRBJ1-1 | NA | TRBV28 | NA
TGCGCCAGCAGCCAACTTGAACTAGCGGACTACAATGAGCAGTTCTTC | CASSQLELADYNEQFF | TRBJ2-1 | NA | TRBV4-1 | TRBD2
TGTGCCAGTAGTATAGGGTACAGGTCCGATGAGCAGTTCTTC | CASSIGYRSDEQFF | TRBJ2-1 | NA | TRBV19 | NA
TGTGCCAGCAGTGTGGACTCGCAAGAGACCCAGTACTTC | CASSVDSQETQYF | TRBJ2-5 | NA | TRBV2 | NA